This T cell receptor beta chain stems from a study of T cells in Graves' hyperthyroidism and ophthalmopathy. Germline values: CDR1 SQVTM, CDR2 ANQGSEA. The CDR3 covers 12 residues. Using RNA transcripts as the source, TCR beta CDR3 regions were amplified. Carried out on the TCR CDR3, a first-round RT-PCR used the HTBI primer set. TCRdb analysed the multiplex PCR reads with MiXCR anew, one entry per CDR3 protein. The sample lists hundreds of thousands of distinct CDR3 sequences, about a sixth seen once, with approximately 20% in the top ten. Study-wide points: Most thyroid clonotypes that were expanded above 0.001 also turned up in blood.

About this clonotype: Its target is not known.

Exclusions: uncontrolled infection, other autoimmune disease, pregnancy, lactation. Clinical symptoms, serum thyroxine and TRAb, thyroid ultrasound and orbital computed tomography were used for the diagnoses. The specimen was blood. The sequence derives from a woman between 18 and 29 years old with Graves' hyperthyroidism. The chain recombines TRBV29-1 with TRBJ2-1; tentative D call: TRBD2 (6 bases). The CDR3 DNA follows: TGCAGGGACCGGGGGTCCTACAATGAGCAGTTCTTC. Amino acid sequence: CRDRGSYNEQFF.